This section outlines one TCR beta chain sequence together with its context. One end of the junction varies from germline; a read error may be responsible. The sample originates from a study of identical twins. One entry per CDR3 protein, called by TCRdb with MiXCR from the 5' RACE reads. This table has 1.5 million to 2 million distinct CDR3 sequences, under 35% appearing once. The CDR3 spans 12 residues. Looked up from germline, CDR1 is MGHDK and CDR2 is SYGVNS. Sequenced: cord blood. V and J are TRBV25-1 and TRBJ1-6, with a tentative D call TRBD1 (6 bases). The source is a newborn girl in good health. DNA for the CDR3: TGTTCCAGCAGTGAACAGGGTTCACCCCCCCACTTT. Its translation: CSSSEQGSPPHF. The full variable domain, rest sourced from reference TRBV25-1 and TRBJ1-6, is EADIYQTPRYLVIGTGKKITLECSQTMGHDKMYWYQQDPGMELHLIHYSYGVNSTEKGDLSSESTVSRIRTEHFPLTLESARPSHTSQYLCSSSEQGSPPHFGNGTRLTVT.